Each of the 25 T cell receptor beta chains below was sequenced from the same sample in a study of T cell responses to AZD1222 COVID-19 vaccine. Here immunoSEQ multiplex PCR was the method, and the copy in TCRdb shows in-frame clones only, minus some. The table shows 150,000 to 200,000 clones, with 88% occurring only once. The specimen comprised peripheral blood, sampled 28 days after the second AZD1222 dose. The receptors stem from an adult who received the AZD1222 COVID-19 vaccine.

The V and J genes are TRBV30 and TRBJ1-2; 9 nucleotides line up with TRBD1. This CDR3 contains 12 residues. Germline CDR1 and CDR2: GTSNPN and SVGIG (reference sequence). With V trimmed by 1 base and J by 6 bases, 0 bases remained unmatched. DNA of the CDR3: TGTGCCTGGAGTGGGACAGGGGATGGCTACACCTTC. Translating it yields CAWSGTGDGYTF.

CDR3 sequence reads: CASSYRGRRDTQYF. CDR3 coding DNA: TGTGCCAGCAGTTACCGGGGGAGGCGAGATACGCAGTATTTT. The chain employs TRBV6-5 and TRBJ2-3; a possible D gene is TRBD2 (6 bases). Germline CDR1 and CDR2: MNHEY and SVGAGI. V lost 2 bases to trimming and J lost 5 bases, with 11 bases between them. The length of the CDR3 is 14 residues.

J is TRBJ2-3 and V is TRBV7-9; 9 bases fit TRBD1. Germline CDR1 and CDR2: SEHNR and FQNEAQ (reference sequence). The J segment lost 6 bases and the V segment lost 7 bases, leaving 8 bases of the junction unmatched. The CDR3 is 14 amino acids. The CDR3 nucleotides read TGTGCCAGCAAAACAGGGGGCTTGTCTGATACGCAGTATTTT. Its translation is CASKTGGLSDTQYF.

At least ten counts were recorded for this clone. The sample has other DNA sequences that encode this CDR3 too. This CDR3 is CASSQDRGQPQHF. The CDR3 region has the DNA TGCGCCAGCAGCCAAGATCGGGGACAGCCCCAGCATTTT. The rearrangement links TRBV4-3 to TRBJ1-5; D is unresolved. The V and J ends lost 0 bases and 7 bases respectively, with 7 bases between them. From germline, CDR1 is LGHNA and CDR2 YSLEER. This CDR3 is 13 amino acids long.

The genes are TRBV14 and TRBJ1-4; TRBD1 might be the D (5 bases). V lost 3 bases, J lost 2 bases, and 10 bases lay in between. CDR1 and CDR2 from the germline V gene are SGHDN and FVKESK. This CDR3 is built from 15 residues. The DNA for the CDR3 is TGTGCCAGCAGCCAGAAGGGGTTCACTAATGAAAAACTGTTTTTT. Translated: CASSQKGFTNEKLFF.

The genes are TRBV25-1 and TRBJ2-2; D is undetermined. The CDR3 totals 13 residues. The V and J ends lost 5 bases and 5 bases respectively, with 9 bases between them. From germline, CDR1 is MGHDK and CDR2 SYGVNS. The CDR3, as DNA: TGTGCCAGCAGTCGGAGAGAGACCGGGGAGCTGTTTTTT. It specifies CASSRRETGELFF.

The rearrangement uses TRBV24-1 and TRBJ2-7; 11 bases are a match to TRBD1. Germline trimming cut 4 bases from V and 3 bases from J; bases unmatched to any gene: 4. CDR1 and CDR2 from the germline V gene are KGHDR and SFDVKD. This CDR3 contains 15 residues. The CDR3 DNA sequence: TGTGCCACCAGTGAGGAGGGACAGGGGGGCTACGAGCAGTACTTC. The encoded protein is CATSEEGQGGYEQYF.

This clone showed up just a few times. V is TRBV19 and J is TRBJ1-5, with 10 positions matching TRBD1. CDR3 length: 18 amino acids. Germline CDR1 reads LNHDA; CDR2 reads SQIVND (reference sequence). The V and J ends lost 3 bases and 2 bases, in that order; junction bases with no gene match: 10. This CDR3 is CASSMGGQGRGGNQPQHF. The CDR3 region has the DNA TGTGCCAGTAGTATGGGGGGACAGGGGAGGGGCGGCAATCAGCCCCAGCATTTT. Looking up the rest from reference TRBV19 and TRBJ1-5 gives the full variable domain: DGGITQSPKYLFRKEGQNVTLSCEQNLNHDAMYWYRQDPGQGLRLIYYSQIVNDFQKGDIAEGYSVSREKKESFPLTVTSAQKNPTAFYLCASSMGGQGRGGNQPQHFGDGTRLSIL.

This rearrangement joins TRBV30 to TRBJ2-7; 9 bases are shared with TRBD1. Germline trimming cut 2 bases from V and 6 bases from J; bases unmatched to any gene: 8. The germline V gene has CDR1 GTSNPN and CDR2 SVGIG (reference sequence). The CDR3 is made up of 14 amino acids. The CDR3 reads CAWSLRDRDAEQYF. In DNA form, the CDR3 reads TGTGCCTGGAGTTTACGGGACAGGGACGCCGAGCAGTACTTC.

This chain joins TRBV6-2 or TRBV6-3 and TRBJ2-7; D remains ambiguous. The length of the CDR3 is 12 residues. Germline CDR1 reads MNHEY; CDR2 reads SVGEGT. V lost 6 bases to trimming and J lost 4 bases, with 10 bases between them. This CDR3 is CASSPGLYEQYF. The CDR3 nucleotides are TGTGCCAGCAGCCCCGGCCTTTACGAGCAGTACTTC.

The V gene is TRBV28, the J gene TRBJ1-3, with a weak D call TRBD1 (5 bases). V was pared by 5 bases and J by 1 base, with 12 bases between. Germline CDR1 reads MDHEN; CDR2 reads SYDVKM. The length of the CDR3 is 15 residues. The CDR3 DNA sequence: TGTGCCAGCAGTACCTTCCAGGGTTCTGGAAACACCATATATTTT. This encodes CASSTFQGSGNTIYF.

This clone was observed a single time. V and J are TRBV7-2 and TRBJ2-5, with TRBD2 identical over 12 bases. This CDR3 is 14 amino acids long. V gave up 5 bases and J gave up 3 bases; unmatched junction bases: 1. CDR1 is SGHTA, CDR2 FQGNSA, per germline. This CDR3 is CASSPSGREETQYF. CDR3 sequence (DNA): TGTGCCAGCAGCCCTAGCGGGAGGGAAGAGACCCAGTACTTC.

This chain links TRBV9 with TRBJ2-2; possible D gene TRBD2, 5 bases. The germline V and J ends were trimmed by 2 bases and 4 bases, with 12 bases remaining between them. Germline CDR1 SGDLS, CDR2 YYNGEE. The CDR3 consists of 15 residues. The CDR3 spells CASSVRERGTGELFF. DNA of the CDR3: TGTGCCAGCAGCGTCCGGGAACGAGGCACCGGGGAGCTGTTTTTT. Full variable domain (missing parts from reference TRBV9 and TRBJ2-2): DSGVTQTPKHLITATGQRVTLRCSPRSGDLSVYWYQQSLDQGLQFLIQYYNGEERAKGNILERFSAQQFPDLHSELNLSSLELGDSALYFCASSVRERGTGELFFGEGSRLTVL.

V gene TRBV6-2 or TRBV6-3 combines with J gene TRBJ2-7; 9 positions agree with TRBD1. Germline lookup yields CDR1 MNHEY and CDR2 SVGEGT. The V segment lost 5 bases and the J segment 2 bases; nucleotides outside the gene matches: 4. The CDR3 spans 14 residues. CDR3 residues: CASSQDRGPYEQYF. In DNA, the CDR3 is TGTGCCAGCAGTCAGGACAGGGGTCCCTACGAGCAGTACTTC.

The chain joins TRBV20-1 to TRBJ1-6; no clear D gene. V lost 3 bases and J 13 bases, leaving 10 bases between the germline ends. Germline CDR1 and CDR2: DFQATT and SNEGSKA (reference sequence). This CDR3 has 11 residues. CDR3 residues: CSASPGRPLHF. The CDR3 nucleotides read TGCAGTGCTAGTCCTGGGAGGCCCCTCCACTTT.

This clone was observed a single time. CDR3 sequence reads: CASSSPTLSSYEQYF. CDR3 sequence (DNA): TGTGCCAGCAGTTCCCCGACCCTTAGCTCCTACGAGCAGTACTTC. The V gene is TRBV6-6, the J gene TRBJ2-7; D remains ambiguous. In germline, CDR1 is MNHNY, CDR2 SVGAGI (reference sequence). The CDR3 consists of 15 residues. V lost 4 bases to trimming and J lost 0 bases, with 13 bases between them.

The chain couples TRBV12-5 to TRBJ1-2; possible D gene TRBD1, 6 bases. Germline lookup yields CDR1 LGHNT and CDR2 FRNRAP. There are 14 residues in the CDR3. The germline V and J ends were trimmed by 5 bases and 4 bases, with 14 bases remaining between them. CDR3 sequence reads: CASGPPGALYGYTF. The CDR3 DNA reads as TGTGCTAGTGGTCCTCCGGGGGCCCTCTATGGCTACACCTTC. Using reference TRBV12-5 and TRBJ1-2 for the parts outside the CDR3, the full variable domain is DARVTQTPRHKVTEMGQEVTMRCQPILGHNTVFWYRQTMMQGLELLAYFRNRAPLDDSGMPKDRFSAEMPDATLATLKIQPSEPRDSAVYFCASGPPGALYGYTFGSGTRLTVV.

The chain has TRBV14 and TRBJ2-1, with D possibly matching TRBD2 (6 bases). This CDR3 is built from 15 residues. Germline V gene lookup returns CDR1 SGHDN and CDR2 FVKESK. The germline V and J ends were trimmed by 4 bases and 7 bases, with 17 bases remaining between them. The CDR3 reads CASSPFSGGRNEQFF. The CDR3 nucleotides are TGTGCCAGCAGCCCCTTTAGCGGAGGACGGAATGAGCAGTTCTTC.

The V gene is TRBV6-2 or TRBV6-3, the J gene TRBJ1-5; perhaps TRBD1 as D (5 bases). The CDR3 runs to 15 residues. V dropped 2 bases and J dropped 0 bases, with 8 bases sitting between them. CDR1 and CDR2 from the germline V gene are MNHEY and SVGEGT. The CDR3 spells CASSYGGISNQPQHF. The CDR3 region has the DNA TGTGCCAGCAGTTACGGGGGGATTAGCAATCAGCCCCAGCATTTT.

The chain recombines TRBV6-5 with TRBJ2-7; D unresolved. Germline V lookup: CDR1 MNHEY, CDR2 SVGAGI. Trimming took 0 bases from V and 5 from J, leaving 17 bases between them. This CDR3 has 16 amino acids. The CDR3 coding sequence is TGTGCCAGCAGTTACTCGATACTCACCCTTGAGGACGAGCAGTACTTC. It codes for CASSYSILTLEDEQYF.

This rearrangement joins TRBV7-2 to TRBJ1-4, with 8 bases that match TRBD1. The CDR3 is 14 amino acids. The V gene's germline CDR1 is SGHTA and CDR2 FQGNSA. V trimming: 5 bases; J trimming: 7 bases; junction bases outside the gene matches: 6. In DNA, the CDR3 is TGTGCCAGCAGCCGTGGACAGGGAGCTGAAAAACTGTTTTTT. Translation gives CASSRGQGAEKLFF.

This sequence joins TRBV5-4 and TRBJ2-7; TRBD2 agrees at 13 bases. The CDR3 sequence is 16 residues long. The ends lost 2 bases at V and 3 bases at J; junction bases unmatched: 5. Germline V gene data show CDR1 as SGHNT and CDR2 as YYREEE (reference sequence). Here the CDR3 DNA reads TGTGCCAGCAGCTTAGGACTAGCGGGAGCAGGCTACGAGCAGTACTTC. Amino acids: CASSLGLAGAGYEQYF.

The rearrangement uses TRBV5-1 and TRBJ2-5; D gene ambiguous. The V gene lost 1 base and the J gene lost 5 bases, with 15 bases spanning the gap. The CDR3 is 15 amino acids. Germline V gene sequence: CDR1 SGHRS, CDR2 YFSETQ. The CDR3 protein is CASSLTTTSRETQYF. CDR3 DNA sequence: TGCGCCAGCAGCTTGACGACCACCTCTCGGGAGACCCAGTACTTC.

The chain joins TRBV5-1 to TRBJ1-2; a possible D gene is TRBD1 (6 bases). The CDR3 is 14 amino acids. Trimming removed 0 bases at V and 3 bases at J, with 9 bases between. Germline V lookup: CDR1 SGHRS, CDR2 YFSETQ. The CDR3 region has the DNA TGCGCCAGCAGCTTGGGGGACACTTACTATGGCTACACCTTC. This gives the protein CASSLGDTYYGYTF.

The V and J genes are TRBV6-1 and TRBJ2-5; D possibly corresponds to TRBD1 (6 bases). Germline assignment: CDR1 MNHNS and CDR2 SASEGT. Trimming shortened V by 2 bases and J by 5 bases, and 15 bases separated the two germline ends. The CDR3 length is 15 residues. CDR3 DNA sequence: TGTGCCAGCAGTGAAACACCAGCGAGGGGGGAGACCCAGTACTTC. It encodes CASSETPARGETQYF.